This entry lists 32 T cell receptor beta chains sequenced from one sample in a study of blood T cells in healthy people across ages. Primers used in a second PCR of roughly 6 to 11 cycles were a sample-barcoded 5' primer and a J-beta primer mix. MiXCR, run by TCRdb on the 5' RACE reads, gives a single entry per CDR3 protein. The data hold 750,000 to 950,000 distinct CDR3 sequences, with less than 70% observed a single time. Material: blood. The receptor set was obtained from an elderly man in good health.

This clonotype was detected only a few times. The chain recombines TRBV7-2 with TRBJ2-7; TRBD1 is a possible D gene (6 bases). The CDR3 is 14 residues long. Germline V lookup: CDR1 SGHTA, CDR2 FQGNSA. Trimming stripped 5 bases from V and 3 bases from J, with 14 bases between. The CDR3 DNA reads TGTGCCAGCAGCATAACCGGGACACTCTACGAGCAGTACTTC. Protein: CASSITGTLYEQYF. Variable domain in full (rest from reference TRBV7-2 and TRBJ2-7): GAGVSQSPSNKVTEKGKDVELRCDPISGHTALYWYRQSLGQGLEFLIYFQGNSAPDKSGLPSDRFSAERTGGSVSTLTIQRTQQEDSAVYLCASSITGTLYEQYFGPGTRLTVT.

This chain connects TRBV7-9 to TRBJ2-7; TRBD1 matches at 7 bases. Germline-derived CDR1 and CDR2 are SEHNR and FQNEAQ (reference sequence). V was clipped by 5 bases and J by 5 bases; unmatched bases: 9. This CDR3 spans 14 amino acids. In DNA, the CDR3 is TGTGCCAGCAGCCGTCCCAGGGGGATCCACGAGCAGTACTTC. It codes for CASSRPRGIHEQYF.

The table lists this clonotype with a few counts. The J gene is TRBJ2-1, the V gene TRBV5-1; 8 nucleotides agree with TRBD1. V lost 4 bases and J lost 7; bases outside the gene matches: 10. CDR1 and CDR2 from the germline V gene are SGHRS and YFSETQ. The length of the CDR3 is 15 residues. The CDR3 here is CASSPYPTGANEQFF. CDR3 coding DNA: TGCGCCAGCAGCCCGTACCCGACAGGGGCTAATGAGCAGTTCTTC.

The chain employs TRBV6-2 or TRBV6-3 and TRBJ1-4; 9 positions agree with TRBD1. J lost 2 bases, V lost 6 bases, and 7 bases had no gene match. Germline V lookup: CDR1 MNHEY, CDR2 SVGEGT. The CDR3 extends over 16 amino acids. The CDR3 nucleotides are TGTGCCAGCAGGAGGACAGGGGTTGCCACTAATGAAAAACTGTTTTTT. It yields the protein CASRRTGVATNEKLFF.

The table lists this clonotype with a count of one. This chain uses TRBV3-1 with TRBJ2-2, with a possible D match to TRBD1 (7 bases). CDR3 size: 16 residues. V was cut by 3 bases and J by 2 bases, with 13 bases left in between. The germline V gene has CDR1 LGHDT and CDR2 YNNKEL (reference sequence). CDR3 residues: CASSHSGGINTGELFF. Here the CDR3 DNA reads TGTGCCAGCAGCCATTCAGGGGGGATCAACACCGGGGAGCTGTTTTTT.

The rearrangement joins TRBV12-3 or TRBV12-4 to TRBJ2-1; the match to TRBD2 covers 10 bases. The V and J ends lost 3 bases and 3 bases, in that order; junction bases with no gene match: 5. The CDR3 length is 16 residues. The CDR3 spells CASSLAASGSYNEQFF. DNA of the CDR3: TGTGCCAGCAGTTTGGCGGCTAGCGGGAGCTACAATGAGCAGTTCTTC.

V is TRBV5-6 and J is TRBJ2-1, with no clear D. Trimming stripped 6 bases from V and 4 bases from J, with 11 bases between. Germline V gene sequence: CDR1 SGHDT, CDR2 YYEEEE. This CDR3 is 13 amino acids long. The CDR3 spells CASTGRSYNEQFF. CDR3 in DNA: TGTGCCAGCACCGGAAGGTCTTACAATGAGCAGTTCTTC.

The rearrangement uses TRBV3-1 and TRBJ1-2; a possible D gene is TRBD1 (5 bases). This CDR3 is 14 amino acids long. Germline V gene sequence: CDR1 LGHDT, CDR2 YNNKEL (reference sequence). Trimming took 1 base from V and 7 from J, leaving 13 bases between them. CDR3 protein: CASSQVGGEAGYTF. The CDR3 bases are TGTGCCAGCAGCCAAGTTGGGGGGGAGGCTGGCTACACCTTC.

The chain combines TRBV10-3 with TRBJ2-7; the D is unclear. CDR1 and CDR2 from the germline V gene are ENHRY and SYGVKD. The CDR3 spans 16 residues. Trimming took off 4 bases at V and 0 bases at J, with 16 bases between the two ends. CDR3 residues: CAISGDFRAFSYEQYF. CDR3 nucleotides: TGTGCCATCAGTGGGGATTTTCGGGCATTCTCCTACGAGCAGTACTTC.

The gene calls are TRBV9 and TRBJ1-4; maybe TRBD1 (5 bases). The CDR3 extends over 17 amino acids. The V gene lost 0 bases and the J gene lost 5 bases, with 17 bases spanning the gap. The germline V gene encodes CDR1 SGDLS and CDR2 YYNGEE. CDR3 sequence: CASSVGPAAGPNEKLFF. CDR3 in DNA: TGTGCCAGCAGCGTAGGCCCAGCGGCAGGGCCGAATGAAAAACTGTTTTTT.

CDR3 DNA sequence: TGTGCCAGCAGCGTCACACAGGGGCGAGATACGCAGTATTTT. Residues: CASSVTQGRDTQYF. V usage is TRBV9 and J usage is TRBJ2-3, with 7 bases that match TRBD1. The V and J ends lost 2 bases and 5 bases, in that order; junction bases with no gene match: 5. Germline-derived CDR1 and CDR2 are SGDLS and YYNGEE. The CDR3 spans 14 residues.

The V call is TRBV7-9, the J call TRBJ1-1, with a tentative D call TRBD1 (5 bases). The CDR3 has 14 amino acids. V lost 5 bases, J lost 7 bases, and 17 bases lay in between. Germline CDR1 reads SEHNR; CDR2 reads FQNEAQ (reference sequence). The CDR3 spells CASSRDTGRGEAFF. CDR3 coding DNA: TGTGCCAGCAGCCGTGACACGGGAAGGGGTGAAGCTTTCTTT.

The genes are TRBV11-1 and TRBJ2-1, with TRBD2 identical over 9 bases. The CDR3 loop spans 15 amino acids. Looked up from germline, CDR1 is SGHAT and CDR2 is FQDESV (reference sequence). V lost 3 bases and J lost 11; bases outside the gene matches: 11. The CDR3 coding sequence is TGTGCCAGCAGCTTCCCCGGGACTAGCACAATGCAGCAGTTCTTC. This translates into CASSFPGTSTMQQFF.

The chain carries TRBV15 and TRBJ2-7; a possible D gene is TRBD2 (6 bases). V was trimmed by 3 bases and J by 4 bases, leaving 10 bases between them. Germline V gene data show CDR1 as LNHNV and CDR2 as YYDKDF (reference sequence). The CDR3 length is 13 residues. CDR3 sequence reads: CATSSGTPYEQYF. In DNA form, the CDR3 reads TGTGCCACCAGCAGTGGGACTCCGTACGAGCAGTACTTC. Together with reference TRBV15 and TRBJ2-7, the CDR3 gives the full variable domain: DAMVIQNPRYQVTQFGKPVTLSCSQTLNHNVMYWYQQKSSQAPKLLFHYYDKDFNNEADTPDNFQSRRPNTSFCFLDIRSPGLGDTAMYLCATSSGTPYEQYFGPGTRLTVT.

The V gene is TRBV20-1, the J gene TRBJ2-1; 8 bases are a match to TRBD2. The CDR3 runs to 15 residues. The V and J ends lost 3 bases and 7 bases, in that order; junction bases with no gene match: 11. Germline V gene sequence: CDR1 DFQATT, CDR2 SNEGSKA (reference sequence). CDR3: CSASNAGGPQNEQFF. The CDR3 nucleotides read TGCAGTGCTAGTAATGCGGGAGGCCCCCAGAATGAGCAGTTCTTC.

The table lists this clonotype with a few counts. V is TRBV29-1 and J is TRBJ2-3, with D possibly being TRBD1 (5 bases). V dropped 8 bases and J dropped 1 base, with 10 bases sitting between them. CDR3 length: 12 amino acids. Germline-derived CDR1 and CDR2 are SQVTM and ANQGSEA. The CDR3 region has the DNA TGCAGCATCCTGACAGGCACAGATACGCAGTATTTT. Translation gives CSILTGTDTQYF.

V and J are TRBV2 and TRBJ2-1, with a possible D match to TRBD1 (6 bases). CDR3 length equals 15 residues. The ends were cut back, 2 bases at V and 8 bases at J, with 16 bases in the middle. Germline lookup yields CDR1 SNHLY and CDR2 FYNNEI. Here the CDR3 DNA reads TGTGCCAGCAGTGAAAGGAGGCAGGGGTTGGATGAGCAGTTCTTC. This sequence encodes CASSERRQGLDEQFF.

This clonotype was counted between two and nine times. The chain combines TRBV9 with TRBJ2-7, with 10 bases aligning to TRBD2. Germline V gene sequence: CDR1 SGDLS, CDR2 YYNGEE. This CDR3 is built from 14 residues. V lost 5 bases to trimming and J lost 3 bases; unmatched junction nucleotides: 5. The DNA for the CDR3 is TGTGCCAGCAGTGCAGCGGGAGGGGACTACGAGCAGTACTTC. It translates to CASSAAGGDYEQYF.

This chain connects TRBV2 to TRBJ1-1, with 8 bases fitting TRBD1. The V and J ends lost 4 bases and 5 bases, in that order; junction bases with no gene match: 6. The CDR3 length is 14 residues. Germline-derived CDR1 and CDR2 are SNHLY and FYNNEI. In DNA, the CDR3 is TGTGCCAGCAGTGTGACAGGGGAGGGAACTGAAGCTTTCTTT. It specifies CASSVTGEGTEAFF. Together with reference TRBV2 and TRBJ1-1, the CDR3 gives the full variable domain: EPEVTQTPSHQVTQMGQEVILRCVPISNHLYFYWYRQILGQKVEFLVSFYNNEISEKSEIFDDQFSVERPDGSNFTLKIRSTKLEDSAMYFCASSVTGEGTEAFFGQGTRLTVV.

This clonotype has a handful of counts. The rearrangement joins TRBV10-3 to TRBJ1-4; TRBD1 might be the D (5 bases). CDR1 is ENHRY, CDR2 SYGVKD, per germline. The CDR3 has 15 residues. V was pared by 10 bases and J by 2 bases, with 17 bases between. The CDR3 DNA reads TGTGCCACGCGGGACGGGGGTCCCACTAATGAAAAACTGTTTTTT. Translated: CATRDGGPTNEKLFF.

V usage is TRBV10-3 and J usage is TRBJ2-4; unclear D gene. The J call is in doubt because the DNA end fits TRBJ2-7 better. The germline gives CDR1 ENHRY, CDR2 SYGVKD. The CDR3 runs 11 residues. CDR3 protein: CAISDFYEQYF. DNA for the CDR3: TGTGCCATCAGTGATTTCTACGAGCAGTACTTC.

This clonotype turned up a few times. This may be a read error, as it is one base from a much larger clone. This chain joins TRBV6-1 and TRBJ2-1; 8 bases align to TRBD1. The DNA end is a closer match to TRBJ2-7, so the J assignment may be wrong. In germline, CDR1 is MNHNS, CDR2 SASEGT. This CDR3 is built from 17 residues. CDR3 nucleotides: TGTGCCAGCAGTGTCACAGGGGGTTACGCCTCCTACAATGAGCAGTACTTC. Amino acid sequence: CASSVTGGYASYNEQYF.

This clonotype was picked up one time. The J gene is TRBJ1-2, the V gene TRBV10-2; perhaps TRBD1 as D (5 bases). Germline CDR1 reads WSHSY; CDR2 reads SAAADI. The CDR3 loop spans 13 amino acids. V was cut by 7 bases and J by 3 bases, with 12 bases left in between. The CDR3 loop is CASTWGRDYGYTF. Here the CDR3 DNA reads TGCGCCAGCACCTGGGGGAGAGACTATGGCTACACCTTC.

This chain uses TRBV7-2 with TRBJ2-1, with D possibly matching TRBD2 (6 bases). Germline values: CDR1 SGHTA, CDR2 FQGNSA. The CDR3 consists of 12 residues. Trimming removed 5 bases at V and 14 bases at J, with 16 bases between. This CDR3 is CASSADGWREFF. CDR3 DNA: TGTGCCAGCAGCGCTGACGGGTGGAGGGAGTTCTTC.

V gene TRBV20-1 combines with J gene TRBJ1-1; D gene uncertain. V was trimmed by 0 bases and J by 0 bases, leaving 8 bases between them. CDR1 and CDR2 from the germline V gene are DFQATT and SNEGSKA (reference sequence). The CDR3 consists of 14 residues. The CDR3 bases are TGCAGTGCTAGAGAGCTCCTCATGAACACTGAAGCTTTCTTT. Its protein product is CSARELLMNTEAFF.

This clonotype showed up just a few times. V and J are TRBV29-1 and TRBJ2-7; D gene uncertain. The CDR3 runs 12 residues. The V gene lost 5 bases and the J gene lost 4 bases, with 12 bases spanning the gap. CDR1 and CDR2 (germline): SQVTM, ANQGSEA. The CDR3 sequence is CSVPEPRYEQYF. Written as DNA, the CDR3 is TGCAGCGTTCCTGAACCACGATACGAGCAGTACTTC.

This sequence joins TRBV4-2 and TRBJ2-3; the match to TRBD1 covers 9 bases. After removal of 4 bases from V and 2 bases from J, the junction contained 10 bases not matched to a gene. Germline lookup yields CDR1 LGHNA and CDR2 YNFKEQ. The CDR3 extends over 17 amino acids. DNA for the CDR3: TGTGCCAGCAGCCCGTCTTCGGGACAGGGTTCCACAGATACGCAGTATTTT. It encodes CASSPSSGQGSTDTQYF.

The genes are TRBV15 and TRBJ2-7; no reliable D call. This CDR3 contains 14 residues. V lost 1 base to trimming and J lost 3 bases, with 10 bases between them. The germline gives CDR1 LNHNV, CDR2 YYDKDF (reference sequence). This chain's CDR3 is CATSRGRLSYEQYF. CDR3 in DNA: TGTGCCACCAGCAGAGGTCGACTGAGCTACGAGCAGTACTTC. Full variable domain (outside the CDR3, taken from reference TRBV15 and TRBJ2-7): DAMVIQNPRYQVTQFGKPVTLSCSQTLNHNVMYWYQQKSSQAPKLLFHYYDKDFNNEADTPDNFQSRRPNTSFCFLDIRSPGLGDTAMYLCATSRGRLSYEQYFGPGTRLTVT.

V gene TRBV11-2 combines with J gene TRBJ2-1; 13 positions agree with TRBD2. V lost 1 base to trimming and J lost 1 base; unmatched junction nucleotides: 4. This CDR3 is built from 18 residues. Germline V lookup: CDR1 SGHAT, CDR2 FQNNGV. Written as DNA, the CDR3 is TGTGCCAGCAGCTTAGCGGGACTAGCGGGAAGTTCCTACAATGAGCAGTTCTTC. It codes for CASSLAGLAGSSYNEQFF.

This clonotype occurred once. This chain links TRBV11-2 with TRBJ2-5; 9 bases line up with TRBD2. Germline values: CDR1 SGHAT, CDR2 FQNNGV. The trim removed 6 bases at V and 5 bases at J, leaving 13 bases unmatched. This CDR3 is built from 16 residues. For the CDR3, the DNA is TGTGCCAGCAGGCAGGCGGGTAGCGGGAGACGCGAGACCCAGTACTTC. Translated: CASRQAGSGRRETQYF.

The gene calls are TRBV7-2 and TRBJ1-4; D perhaps matches TRBD1 (6 bases). V was clipped by 5 bases and J by 0 bases, with 10 bases between them. Germline CDR1 SGHTA, CDR2 FQGNSA. CDR3 length: 15 residues. The CDR3 DNA reads TGTGCCAGCAGCGTCGACAGGACAACTAATGAAAAACTGTTTTTT. Translating gives CASSVDRTTNEKLFF.

The sample holds one count of this clonotype. The rearrangement uses TRBV25-1 and TRBJ1-4; D is unclear. V was shortened by 2 bases and J by 5 bases, with 12 bases between the two germline ends. The CDR3 has 15 residues. CDR1 MGHDK and CDR2 SYGVNS come from the germline V gene. DNA of the CDR3: TGTGCCAGCAGTGAACGCGAGGGTCAGAATGAAAAACTGTTTTTT. Amino acids: CASSEREGQNEKLFF.